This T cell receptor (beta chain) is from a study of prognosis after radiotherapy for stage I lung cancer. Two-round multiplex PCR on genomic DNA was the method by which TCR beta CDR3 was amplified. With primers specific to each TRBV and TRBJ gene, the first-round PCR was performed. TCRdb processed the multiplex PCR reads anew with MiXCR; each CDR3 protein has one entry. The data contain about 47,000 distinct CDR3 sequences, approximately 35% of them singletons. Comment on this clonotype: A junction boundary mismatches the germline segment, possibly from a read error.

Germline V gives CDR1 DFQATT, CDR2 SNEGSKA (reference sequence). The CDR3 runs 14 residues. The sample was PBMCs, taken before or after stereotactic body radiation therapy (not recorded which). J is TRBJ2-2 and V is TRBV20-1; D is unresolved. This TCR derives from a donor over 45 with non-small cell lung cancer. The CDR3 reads CSAREWLGTGELFF. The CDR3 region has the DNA TGCAGTGCGAGAGAATGGCTAGGCACCGGGGAGCTGTTTTTT.